This T cell receptor (beta chain) was captured by sequencing in a study of PD-L1 blockade in urothelial cancer. About the study: Per blood sample, T cells had a median of roughly 140,000.

The time point: peripheral blood 6 weeks after treatment start. The V and J ends lost 1 base and 0 bases, in that order; junction bases with no gene match: 15. The germline CDR1 and CDR2 sequences are MDHEN and SYDVKM. CDR3 length: 21 residues. General study points: Better survival was predicted when blood TCR clonality before treatment fell below the median. Larger 3-week expansion of tumor-associated blood clones was seen in durable-benefit patients.

Concerning this clone: The antigen is undetermined.

Assay used: immunoSEQ multiplex PCR; TCRdb lists only in-frame clones, some missing. Among about 36,000 clones listed, about 80% were seen once. The sequencing here drew on PBMCs, taken around atezolizumab (anti-PD-L1) treatment. This rearrangement joins TRBV28 to TRBJ2-3, with 11 bases matching TRBD2. The source is a middle-aged man with urothelial cancer. The CDR3 here is CASSLFGVWLAGGPSTDTQYF. DNA for the CDR3: TGTGCCAGCAGTTTATTCGGGGTCTGGCTAGCGGGAGGTCCTAGCACAGATACGCAGTATTTT. Combining the CDR3 with reference TRBV28 and TRBJ2-3 gives the whole variable domain DVKVTQSSRYLVKRTGEKVFLECVQDMDHENMFWYRQDPGLGLRLIYFSYDVKMKEKGDIPEGYSVSREKKERFSLILESASTNQTSMYLCASSLFGVWLAGGPSTDTQYFGPGTRLTVL.